The 21 T cell receptor beta chains below come from one sample, sequenced in a study of blood T cell repertoires in COVID-19 (TCRdb year 2020). Library method: the immunoSEQ multiplex PCR assay. TCRdb stores this immuneACCESS table with in-frame sequences only. Part of the clones is absent; in the studies checked, under half of the shortfall reflects unresolved V genes, and no reason is known for the rest. This sample holds some 200,000 clones; around 85% were observed only once. The biggest ten clones account for approximately 9.4% of the sample. The sample was peripheral blood. The receptors derive from a woman of 80 years or more with acute or convalescent COVID-19.

The CDR3 here is CASSGLGQGREQYF. The CDR3 DNA reads TGCGCCAGCAGCGGCCTCGGACAGGGGAGAGAGCAGTACTTC. The rearrangement links TRBV5-1 to TRBJ2-7; TRBD1 aligns across 9 bases. Trimming took 4 bases from V and 7 from J; bases not matched to a gene: 9. The CDR3 runs 14 residues. From germline, CDR1 is SGHRS and CDR2 YFSETQ.

The V and J genes are TRBV3-1 (or the pseudogene TRBV3-2) and TRBJ2-4; 11 bases agree with TRBD1. Per germline, CDR1 LGHDT and CDR2 YNNKEL (reference sequence). This CDR3 is built from 14 residues. J lost 8 bases, V lost 3 bases, and 3 bases had no gene match. The CDR3 region is CASSQDRGPHIQYF. The DNA for the CDR3 is TGTGCCAGCAGCCAGGACAGGGGGCCCCACATTCAGTACTTC.

This chain connects TRBV5-6 to TRBJ1-2, with D tentatively TRBD1 (6 bases). V lost 0 bases and J 5 bases, leaving 14 bases between the germline ends. Germline V gives CDR1 SGHDT, CDR2 YYEEEE. The CDR3 loop spans 15 amino acids. The CDR3 DNA is TGTGCCAGCAGCTTGGGTACAGGGAGGGGGTATGGCTACACCTTC. This sequence encodes CASSLGTGRGYGYTF.

The chain recombines TRBV3-1 (or the pseudogene TRBV3-2) with TRBJ2-7; the match to TRBD1 covers 8 bases. V was pared by 5 bases and J by 2 bases, with 5 bases of the junction left unmatched. The length of the CDR3 is 14 residues. CDR1 LGHDT and CDR2 YNNKEL come from the germline V gene (reference sequence). CDR3 sequence: CASSYTGGPYEQYF. The CDR3 DNA reads as TGTGCCAGCAGCTACACAGGGGGGCCCTACGAGCAGTACTTC.

This clone is judged large. V usage is TRBV7-9 and J usage is TRBJ2-1; D call uncertain. This CDR3 region has 14 residues. V was cut by 0 bases and J by 4 bases, with 7 bases left in between. Germline CDR1 reads SEHNR; CDR2 reads FQNEAQ (reference sequence). CDR3 loop: CASSLAYGYNEQFF. For the CDR3, the DNA is TGTGCCAGCAGCTTAGCGTACGGTTACAATGAGCAGTTCTTC.

This clone was seen more than once but under ten times. This chain's CDR3 is CASSRSTGGHEQYF. CDR3 DNA sequence: TGCGCCAGCAGCCGATCTACAGGGGGCCACGAGCAGTACTTC. This chain connects TRBV5-1 to TRBJ2-7; TRBD1 matches 9 bases. Germline CDR1 reads SGHRS; CDR2 reads YFSETQ. The trim removed 4 bases at V and 5 bases at J, leaving 7 bases unmatched. The CDR3 consists of 14 residues. The complete variable domain, with remaining parts taken from reference TRBV5-1 and TRBJ2-7, reads KAGVTQTPRYLIKTRGQQVTLSCSPISGHRSVSWYQQTPGQGLQFLFEYFSETQRNKGNFPGRFSGRQFSNSRSEMNVSTLELGDSALYLCASSRSTGGHEQYFGPGTRLTVT.

The J gene is TRBJ1-2, the V gene TRBV20-1, with D unclear. This CDR3 is 13 amino acids long. Germline CDR1 reads DFQATT; CDR2 reads SNEGSKA (reference sequence). Trimming removed 3 bases at V and 0 bases at J, with 8 bases between. The chain's CDR3 is CSASGEANYGYTF. The DNA of the CDR3 is TGCAGTGCTAGTGGTGAGGCTAACTATGGCTACACCTTC.

In its sample, this clone was seen once. The chain couples TRBV7-2 to TRBJ2-5, with 7 positions matching TRBD2. This CDR3 contains 16 residues. Per the germline V gene, CDR1 is SGHTA and CDR2 is FQGNSA. Unmatched junction bases numbered 13, after V lost 4 bases and J lost 5 bases. CDR3 DNA sequence: TGTGCCAGCAGCTATTTTGGGGGGGAAGGAGGGGAGACCCAGTACTTC. Encoded protein: CASSYFGGEGGETQYF.

The J gene is TRBJ2-7, the V gene TRBV15, with D maybe TRBD2 (6 bases). The CDR3 is 13 amino acids. With 3 bases removed from V and 6 bases from J, the gap between germline ends came to 12 bases. CDR1 and CDR2 from the germline V gene are LNHNV and YYDKDF (reference sequence). Written as DNA, the CDR3 is TGTGCCACCAGCAGTTGGGGGGTGCCCGAGCAGTACTTC. It encodes CATSSWGVPEQYF. Combining the CDR3 with reference TRBV15 and TRBJ2-7 gives the whole variable domain DAMVIQNPRYQVTQFGKPVTLSCSQTLNHNVMYWYQQKSSQAPKLLFHYYDKDFNNEADTPDNFQSRRPNTSFCFLDIRSPGLGDTAMYLCATSSWGVPEQYFGPGTRLTVT.

In nucleotides, the CDR3 is TGTGCCAGCAGTCCTACCGGGACAGGGCCAAACACTGAAGCTTTCTTT. Translated, it gives CASSPTGTGPNTEAFF. The V and J genes are TRBV2 and TRBJ1-1, with 9 bases lining up with TRBD1. Germline trimming cut 5 bases from V and 2 bases from J; bases unmatched to any gene: 9. CDR3 length: 16 amino acids. Germline CDR1 reads SNHLY; CDR2 reads FYNNEI. Full variable domain (missing parts from reference TRBV2 and TRBJ1-1): EPEVTQTPSHQVTQMGQEVILRCVPISNHLYFYWYRQILGQKVEFLVSFYNNEISEKSEIFDDQFSVERPDGSNFTLKIRSTKLEDSAMYFCASSPTGTGPNTEAFFGQGTRLTVV.

The gene calls are TRBV24-1 and TRBJ1-2; TRBD1 aligns across 8 bases. In germline, CDR1 is KGHDR, CDR2 SFDVKD. V was pared by 3 bases and J by 4 bases, with 3 bases of the junction left unmatched. The CDR3 is 14 amino acids. This CDR3 reads CATSDRTGIYGYTF. In DNA, the CDR3 is TGTGCCACCAGTGATCGGACAGGGATCTATGGCTACACCTTC.

Points on this clone: Mismatch with germline at one junction end may stem from a read error. The chain has TRBV12-3 or TRBV12-4 and TRBJ2-7; no clear D. This CDR3 has 13 amino acids. CDR3 in amino acids: CASSSESPGSRVF. CDR3 nucleotide sequence: TGTGCCAGCAGTTCGGAGAGTCCCGGGTCCCGTGTCTTC.

Remarks on this clone: The junction and the germline gene differ at one end; a read error may be behind it. This chain uses TRBV6-5 with TRBJ1-5; possible D gene TRBD1, 6 bases. Per germline, CDR1 MNHEY and CDR2 SVGAGI. The CDR3 length is 13 residues. The CDR3 sequence is CASKGDSNQPQHF. For the CDR3, the DNA is TGTGCAAGCAAGGGGGATAGCAATCAGCCCCAGCATTTT.

Details on this clone: Other DNA sequences in this specimen translate into the identical CDR3. The rearrangement links TRBV5-1 to TRBJ2-3; D remains unclear. CDR3 length equals 12 residues. Germline CDR1 SGHRS, CDR2 YFSETQ. The germline V and J ends were trimmed by 6 bases and 1 base, with 6 bases remaining between them. Here the CDR3 reads CASNGGTDTQYF. DNA of the CDR3: TGCGCCAGCAACGGAGGCACAGATACGCAGTATTTT.

This chain joins TRBV14 and TRBJ1-3, with D tentatively TRBD1 (5 bases). Germline CDR1 is SGHDN and CDR2 is FVKESK. V was shortened by 4 bases and J by 4 bases, with 14 bases between the two germline ends. This CDR3 region has 15 residues. CDR3 in amino acids: CASSPPGRAGNTIYF. The CDR3 coding sequence is TGTGCCAGCAGCCCCCCTGGCAGGGCCGGAAACACCATATATTTT.

The genes are TRBV7-2 and TRBJ2-3; no reliable D call. V lost 4 bases, J lost 6 bases, and 11 bases lay in between. Germline V gene sequence: CDR1 SGHTA, CDR2 FQGNSA. The CDR3 sequence is 13 residues long. CDR3 in DNA: TGTGCCAGCAGCTCGCTTAGAGTGGATACGCAGTATTTT. This gives the protein CASSSLRVDTQYF.

This sequence joins TRBV12-5 and TRBJ1-3, with a possible D match to TRBD1 (6 bases). The V end lost 3 bases, the J end lost 1 base, and 13 bases lay between the germline ends. This CDR3 has 16 amino acids. From germline, CDR1 is LGHNT and CDR2 FRNRAP. DNA for the CDR3: TGTGCTAGTGGTTTTTGGACAGCTTCTTCTGGAAACACCATATATTTT. Translated, it gives CASGFWTASSGNTIYF.

The CDR3 DNA sequence: TGTGCCAGCAGCCTGACAGAGGAGAGCAATCAGCCCCAGCATTTT. It specifies CASSLTEESNQPQHF. The chain employs TRBV6-5 and TRBJ1-5; perhaps TRBD1 as D (5 bases). Germline loops: CDR1 MNHEY, CDR2 SVGAGI. The CDR3 runs 15 residues. The V gene lost 6 bases and the J gene lost 1 base, with 13 bases spanning the gap.

V usage is TRBV19 and J usage is TRBJ1-5, with D possibly matching TRBD1 (6 bases). Trimming left V 10 bases short and J 5 bases short, with 18 bases between. Germline V gives CDR1 LNHDA, CDR2 SQIVND (reference sequence). The CDR3 loop spans 14 amino acids. CDR3 amino acids: CATSFGSGDQPQHF. CDR3 bases: TGTGCCACCTCTTTCGGGTCAGGGGATCAGCCCCAGCATTTT.

The genes are TRBV4-1 and TRBJ1-5; perhaps TRBD1 as D (5 bases). This CDR3 spans 12 amino acids. The V end was cut by 2 bases, the J end by 6 bases, with 5 bases between. Looked up from germline, CDR1 is MGHRA and CDR2 is YSYEKL. The CDR3 protein is CASSQRGQPQHF. CDR3 sequence (DNA): TGCGCCAGCAGCCAAAGGGGTCAGCCCCAGCATTTT.

CDR3 sequence reads: CASRAQGNINSPLHF. The CDR3 bases are TGTGCCAGCAGGGCTCAGGGAAATATTAATTCACCCCTCCACTTT. V usage is TRBV2 and J usage is TRBJ1-6; perhaps TRBD1 as D (5 bases). The V end was cut by 6 bases, the J end by 6 bases, with 15 bases between. The CDR3 runs to 15 residues. Germline lookup yields CDR1 SNHLY and CDR2 FYNNEI.